What follows are 23 T cell receptor beta chains derived from one specimen sequenced in a study of shared clonotypes between healthy human individuals. Sequenced by immunoSEQ multiplex PCR; TCRdb stores in-frame clones only, minus some. The data hold a few million clones, with just over 90% observed a single time. Material for sequencing was naive CD4+ T cells sorted from blood. As for subset: CD45RA+ positively selected. The receptors were gathered from a young man in good health.

The V gene is TRBV11-2, the J gene TRBJ1-4; tentative D call: TRBD1 (5 bases). This CDR3 contains 16 residues. Germline V gives CDR1 SGHAT, CDR2 FQNNGV. V dropped 5 bases and J dropped 3 bases, with 16 bases sitting between them. The CDR3 sequence is CASSPGTVTSNEKLFF. The CDR3 DNA is TGTGCCAGCAGCCCAGGGACCGTGACTTCTAATGAAAAACTGTTTTTT.

The chain has TRBV13 and TRBJ2-7; a weak D match, TRBD2 (7 bases). The ends were cut back, 4 bases at V and 2 bases at J, with 15 bases in the middle. Germline CDR1 and CDR2: PRHDT and FYEKMQ (reference sequence). The CDR3 totals 15 residues. For the CDR3, the DNA is TGTGCCAGCAGCTCCTTTCCGCGGGGGCCCTACGAGCAGTACTTC. Encoded protein: CASSSFPRGPYEQYF.

This clone showed up just a few times. The same CDR3 also results from other DNA sequences found in this sample. The chain couples TRBV18 to TRBJ2-3; D is unclear. With 6 bases removed from V and 0 bases from J, the gap between germline ends came to 4 bases. Germline CDR1 and CDR2: KGHSH and LQKENI. CDR3 length: 12 residues. The chain's CDR3 is CASSPSTDTQYF. DNA of the CDR3: TGTGCCAGCTCCCCTAGCACAGATACGCAGTATTTT. Using reference TRBV18 and TRBJ2-3 for the parts outside the CDR3, the full variable domain is NAGVMQNPRHLVRRRGQEARLRCSPMKGHSHVYWYRQLPEEGLKFMVYLQKENIIDESGMPKERFSAEFPKEGPSILRIQQVVRGDSAAYFCASSPSTDTQYFGPGTRLTVL.

On this clone: This same CDR3 is encoded by further DNA sequences in the sample. J is TRBJ1-5 and V is TRBV6-6, with D tentatively TRBD1 (5 bases). V was trimmed by 0 bases and J by 0 bases, leaving 9 bases between them. The CDR3 consists of 16 residues. Germline V gene sequence: CDR1 MNHNY, CDR2 SVGAGI (reference sequence). CDR3 protein: CASSYSRGPSNQPQHF. The CDR3 bases are TGTGCCAGCAGTTACTCGAGGGGTCCTAGCAATCAGCCCCAGCATTTT.

About this clone itself: Additional DNA sequences in this sample encode the identical CDR3. The genes are TRBV18 and TRBJ1-5; no definite D call. Per the germline V gene, CDR1 is KGHSH and CDR2 is LQKENI. Trimming cost V 4 bases and J 0 bases, with 7 bases left between them. This CDR3 comprises 14 residues. For the CDR3, the DNA is TGTGCCAGCTCACAACAAGATAGCAATCAGCCCCAGCATTTT. Its protein product is CASSQQDSNQPQHF.

This clone was seen once. The chain has TRBV6-5 and TRBJ2-5; 10 bases line up with TRBD1. The CDR3 contains 15 residues. V shed 8 bases, J shed 5 bases, and the junction held 11 bases outside the gene matches. Germline CDR1 reads MNHEY; CDR2 reads SVGAGI. The CDR3 loop reads CASWRTGGTAETQYF. The CDR3 coding sequence is TGTGCCAGCTGGAGGACAGGGGGTACGGCGGAGACCCAGTACTTC.

Only a few counts were recorded for this clone. The rearrangement uses TRBV6-5 and TRBJ1-2; TRBD1 is a possible D gene (5 bases). The length of the CDR3 is 13 residues. V lost 6 bases, J lost 5 bases, and 13 bases lay in between. The germline V gene encodes CDR1 MNHEY and CDR2 SVGAGI. For the CDR3, the DNA is TGTGCCAGCAGACAGGTGGGAGGGTATGGCTACACCTTC. Amino acids: CASRQVGGYGYTF.

This sequence joins TRBV27 and TRBJ1-2; possible D gene TRBD1, 5 bases. Germline CDR1 and CDR2: MNHEY and SMNVEV (reference sequence). V was clipped by 2 bases and J by 2 bases, with 12 bases between them. The CDR3 has 15 amino acids. The CDR3 nucleotides are TGTGCCAGCAGTTTAAAGCCGTGGGGGAACTATGGCTACACCTTC. It is translated as CASSLKPWGNYGYTF.

V gene TRBV30 combines with J gene TRBJ2-2; 14 nucleotides line up with TRBD2. With 8 bases clipped from V and 6 bases from J, the junction kept 5 bases outside the gene matches. The CDR3 has 14 amino acids. CDR1 and CDR2 (germline): GTSNPN, SVGIG (reference sequence). The CDR3 here is CAQRTSGGSGELFF. For the CDR3, the DNA is TGTGCCCAAAGGACTAGCGGGGGGTCCGGGGAGCTGTTTTTT.

This CDR3 is CASSIGEFNEQFF. The DNA of the CDR3 is TGTGCCAGTAGTATTGGGGAATTCAATGAGCAGTTCTTC. This sequence joins TRBV19 and TRBJ2-1; unclear D gene. The V and J ends lost 3 bases and 6 bases respectively, with 9 bases between them. From germline, CDR1 is LNHDA and CDR2 SQIVND (reference sequence). The CDR3 is made up of 13 amino acids.

The rearrangement links TRBV28 to TRBJ2-5; TRBD2 might be the D (7 bases). The germline CDR1 and CDR2 sequences are MDHEN and SYDVKM. CDR3 length equals 14 residues. V was shortened by 6 bases and J by 2 bases, with 13 bases between the two germline ends. Here the CDR3 reads CASSKGGAQETQYF. The CDR3 DNA reads as TGTGCCAGCAGCAAAGGGGGGGCGCAAGAGACCCAGTACTTC. Filled out from reference TRBV28 and TRBJ2-5, the complete variable domain reads DVKVTQSSRYLVKRTGEKVFLECVQDMDHENMFWYRQDPGLGLRLIYFSYDVKMKEKGDIPEGYSVSREKKERFSLILESASTNQTSMYLCASSKGGAQETQYFGPGTRLLVL.

The chain is built from TRBV29-1 and TRBJ2-2; TRBD2 might be the D (7 bases). Per germline, CDR1 SQVTM and CDR2 ANQGSEA. This CDR3 comprises 16 residues. Trimming removed 4 bases at V and 1 base at J, with 16 bases between. CDR3 bases: TGCAGCGTTGGTCGGGGCGGGGGCGTGAACACCGGGGAGCTGTTTTTT. This translates into CSVGRGGGVNTGELFF.

J is TRBJ2-7 and V is TRBV2; perhaps TRBD1 as D (6 bases). V shed 7 bases and J shed 3 bases, with 13 bases lying between them. The CDR3 covers 13 residues. From germline, CDR1 is SNHLY and CDR2 FYNNEI. CDR3 nucleotide sequence: TGTGCCAGCAACTACCTAGGGGGCTACGAGCAGTACTTC. It specifies CASNYLGGYEQYF.

The chain couples TRBV15 to TRBJ2-7; the D gene is possibly TRBD2 (5 bases). The germline gives CDR1 LNHNV, CDR2 YYDKDF (reference sequence). Trimming left V 0 bases short and J 5 bases short, with 14 bases between. The CDR3 is made up of 15 amino acids. The CDR3 region is CATSRDHGLGNEQYF. The CDR3 region has the DNA TGTGCCACCAGCAGAGATCACGGACTCGGGAACGAGCAGTACTTC.

The chain carries TRBV28 and TRBJ1-3; no clear D. The CDR3 loop spans 19 amino acids. Trimming stripped 0 bases from V and 0 bases from J, with 18 bases between. Per the germline V gene, CDR1 is MDHEN and CDR2 is SYDVKM. CDR3 protein: CASSLWVGGAPRSGNTIYF. CDR3 bases: TGTGCCAGCAGTTTATGGGTTGGTGGAGCCCCTCGCTCTGGAAACACCATATATTTT.

The chain couples TRBV2 to TRBJ1-5; D is undetermined. Trimming left V 2 bases short and J 4 bases short, with 3 bases between. CDR3 size: 12 residues. Germline V CDR1 and CDR2: SNHLY, FYNNEI. The DNA of the CDR3 is TGTGCCAGCAGTGAATTGAATCAGCCCCAGCATTTT. Its translation: CASSELNQPQHF.

The rearrangement uses TRBV9 and TRBJ2-2; D unclear. The CDR3 contains 17 residues. Looked up from germline, CDR1 is SGDLS and CDR2 is YYNGEE. V dropped 0 bases and J dropped 1 base, with 13 bases sitting between them. The CDR3 here is CASSVGAALRNTGELFF. The CDR3 region has the DNA TGTGCCAGCAGCGTAGGTGCGGCGTTACGGAACACCGGGGAGCTGTTTTTT.

V usage is TRBV19 and J usage is TRBJ2-1, with a tentative D call TRBD2 (5 bases). This CDR3 is 16 amino acids long. CDR1 and CDR2 (germline): LNHDA, SQIVND (reference sequence). V gave up 5 bases and J gave up 6 bases, with 20 bases separating them. The CDR3 region has the DNA TGTGCCAGTAGTTCTGCGGGCCCACATGAGGTCAATGAGCAGTTCTTC. As protein: CASSSAGPHEVNEQFF.

This CDR3 is CASSFPGQGARNEQYF. The DNA of the CDR3 is TGTGCCAGCAGCTTCCCCGGACAGGGGGCGCGGAACGAGCAGTACTTC. The chain has TRBV7-2 and TRBJ2-7; 11 nucleotides match TRBD1. Germline V lookup: CDR1 SGHTA, CDR2 FQGNSA. The CDR3 runs 16 residues. V dropped 3 bases and J dropped 5; count of bases not matched to a gene: 9.

The chain couples TRBV2 to TRBJ1-6; TRBD1 aligns across 7 bases. The V segment lost 5 bases and the J segment 0 bases; nucleotides outside the gene matches: 4. CDR1 and CDR2 (germline): SNHLY, FYNNEI. The CDR3 runs to 16 residues. Here the CDR3 reads CASSKRTGSYNSPLHF. The DNA for the CDR3 is TGTGCCAGCAGTAAGCGGACAGGCTCCTATAATTCACCCCTCCACTTT. The full variable domain, with the rest looked up from reference TRBV2 and TRBJ1-6, is EPEVTQTPSHQVTQMGQEVILRCVPISNHLYFYWYRQILGQKVEFLVSFYNNEISEKSEIFDDQFSVERPDGSNFTLKIRSTKLEDSAMYFCASSKRTGSYNSPLHFGNGTRLTVT.

This sequence joins TRBV2 and TRBJ2-7; D may be TRBD1 (6 bases). The germline CDR1 and CDR2 sequences are SNHLY and FYNNEI. The germline V and J ends were trimmed by 6 bases and 4 bases, with 19 bases remaining between them. The CDR3 has 15 amino acids. As DNA, the CDR3 is TGTGCCAGCAGGTTCACAGGGAGTACGGAGTACGAGCAGTACTTC. This encodes CASRFTGSTEYEQYF.

The chain carries TRBV5-6 and TRBJ1-5; D is ambiguous. The CDR3 is 15 amino acids. Germline-derived CDR1 and CDR2 are SGHDT and YYEEEE. Deletions cut 2 bases from V and 2 bases from J, with 11 bases between. The chain's CDR3 is CASSFFGSGNQPQHF. CDR3 sequence (DNA): TGTGCCAGCAGCTTTTTCGGGAGTGGCAATCAGCCCCAGCATTTT.

V usage is TRBV6-5 and J usage is TRBJ1-6; a possible D gene is TRBD1 (6 bases). V was shortened by 6 bases and J by 10 bases, with 16 bases between the two germline ends. Germline assignment: CDR1 MNHEY and CDR2 SVGAGI. CDR3 size: 14 residues. The CDR3 DNA follows: TGTGCCAGCAGCGACCGGACAGATAGGTCACCCCTCCACTTT. Translating it yields CASSDRTDRSPLHF.